This TCR beta chain is drawn from a study of human T cells and chemical hapten exposure. This clonotype was detected ten times or more. Time point: patch test 1, 2 weeks after DPC sensitization. Treatment reported: therapeutic diphenylcyclopropenone sensitization with weekly scalp DPC. The germline V gene has CDR1 DFQATT and CDR2 SNEGSKA (reference sequence). With 7 bases removed from V and 2 bases from J, the gap between germline ends came to 10 bases. The CDR3 is 12 amino acids. TCRdb re-called the RACE reads through MiXCR, storing one row per CDR3 protein. The table records around 69,000 distinct CDR3 sequences, 9.8% of them present only once.

This receptor was obtained from a middle-aged woman with alopecia areata. Some clones in this sample may be carry-over from other donors' samples. V gene TRBV20-1 combines with J gene TRBJ2-3, with a tentative D call TRBD2 (5 bases). Material: whole blood, obtained in connection with sensitization to the hapten diphenylcyclopropenone (DPC). CDR3 protein: CSVPRATDTQYF. CDR3 nucleotide sequence: TGCAGTGTCCCGAGGGCCACAGATACGCAGTATTTT.